The following is a TCR beta chain sequence with its context. What it binds is not known. The data are from a study of lymphopenia after photon versus proton radiotherapy. Study results and caveats: Proton therapy kept repertoires fairly stable, unlike photons, which gained effector/memory cells.

The CDR3 contains 16 residues. CDR1 SEHNR and CDR2 FQNEAQ come from the germline V gene (reference sequence). With V trimmed by 4 bases and J by 4 bases, 6 bases remained unmatched. Sequencing used immunoSEQ multiplex PCR; TCRdb keeps in-frame clones, though not all of them. The table lists approximately 6,300 clones, approximately 93% of them singletons. This sequence originates from a man between 60 and 75 years old with cholangiocarcinoma. Here the sequenced sample was peripheral blood, taken from a patient treated with photon-based radiotherapy. The rearrangement uses TRBV7-9 and TRBJ2-2; TRBD2 agrees at 10 bases. DNA for the CDR3: TGTGCCAGCAGCTCTTCCGGGACTAGCGTCACCGGGGAGCTGTTTTTT. The encoded protein is CASSSSGTSVTGELFF.